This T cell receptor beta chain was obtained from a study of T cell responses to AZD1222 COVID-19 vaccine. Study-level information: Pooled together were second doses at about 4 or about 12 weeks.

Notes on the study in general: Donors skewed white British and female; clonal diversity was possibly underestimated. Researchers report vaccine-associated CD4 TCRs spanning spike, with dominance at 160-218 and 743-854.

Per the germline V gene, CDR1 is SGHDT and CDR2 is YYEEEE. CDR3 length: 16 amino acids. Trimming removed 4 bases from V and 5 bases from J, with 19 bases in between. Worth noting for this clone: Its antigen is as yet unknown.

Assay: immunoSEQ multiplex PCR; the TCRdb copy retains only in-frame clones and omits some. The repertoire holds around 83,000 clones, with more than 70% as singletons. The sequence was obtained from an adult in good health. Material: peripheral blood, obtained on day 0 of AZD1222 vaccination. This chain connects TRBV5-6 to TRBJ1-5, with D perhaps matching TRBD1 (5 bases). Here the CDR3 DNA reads TGTGCCAGCAGCCGAAGCGCGAGGAGGGGTGATCAGCCCCAGCATTTT. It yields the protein CASSRSARRGDQPQHF.